These 5 T cell receptor beta chains share one sample of origin, sequenced in a study of T cell changes during pregnancy in multiple sclerosis. Sequenced by immunoSEQ multiplex PCR; TCRdb stores in-frame clones only, minus some. The data contain 81,000 or so clones, about 90% of them singletons. Sample: PBMCs, taken in the first trimester of pregnancy. The source is a female donor in good health, serving as a control in a pregnancy study. Some clones in this sample may be carry-over from other donors' samples.

The chain uses TRBV7-9 and TRBJ2-3; 8 bases agree with TRBD2. Germline-derived CDR1 and CDR2 are SEHNR and FQNEAQ (reference sequence). The CDR3 contains 15 residues. The V segment lost 3 bases and the J segment 5 bases; nucleotides outside the gene matches: 7. The CDR3 nucleotides read TGTGCCAGCAGCTTTTGGCGGGAGGCGGAAGATACGCAGTATTTT. Translated: CASSFWREAEDTQYF.

The V and J genes are TRBV4-3 and TRBJ2-1; 9 positions agree with TRBD2. CDR3 length equals 16 residues. Germline trimming cut 0 bases from V and 5 bases from J; bases unmatched to any gene: 5. Germline CDR1 is LGHNA and CDR2 is YSLEER. The CDR3 DNA reads TGCGCCAGCAGCCAAGATGGGACTAGCAGACACAATGAGCAGTTCTTC. This translates into CASSQDGTSRHNEQFF.

V and J are TRBV28 and TRBJ2-6; 7 bases map to TRBD1. CDR1 and CDR2 from the germline V gene are MDHEN and SYDVKM. The CDR3 contains 16 residues. The trim removed 2 bases at V and 3 bases at J, leaving 4 bases unmatched. The CDR3 loop reads CASSLLDRVGANVLTF. The CDR3 DNA follows: TGTGCCAGCAGTTTACTCGACAGGGTTGGGGCCAACGTCCTGACTTTC.

This rearrangement joins TRBV7-8 to TRBJ2-5, with TRBD2 matching over 10 bases. The CDR3 spans 17 residues. V lost 1 base to trimming and J lost 1 base; unmatched junction nucleotides: 6. The germline CDR1 and CDR2 sequences are SGHVS and FQNEAQ. CDR3 residues: CASSLGLRTSGQETQYF. Written as DNA, the CDR3 is TGTGCCAGCAGCTTAGGGCTCCGGACTAGCGGCCAAGAGACCCAGTACTTC.

This rearrangement joins TRBV6-5 to TRBJ1-2; a possible D gene is TRBD1 (5 bases). V lost 0 bases to trimming and J lost 7 bases, with 12 bases between them. CDR3 length: 14 residues. Germline CDR1 is MNHEY and CDR2 is SVGAGI. The DNA of the CDR3 is TGTGCCAGCAGTTACTCAGAAGGAACAGGTGGCTACACCTTC. Its protein product is CASSYSEGTGGYTF.